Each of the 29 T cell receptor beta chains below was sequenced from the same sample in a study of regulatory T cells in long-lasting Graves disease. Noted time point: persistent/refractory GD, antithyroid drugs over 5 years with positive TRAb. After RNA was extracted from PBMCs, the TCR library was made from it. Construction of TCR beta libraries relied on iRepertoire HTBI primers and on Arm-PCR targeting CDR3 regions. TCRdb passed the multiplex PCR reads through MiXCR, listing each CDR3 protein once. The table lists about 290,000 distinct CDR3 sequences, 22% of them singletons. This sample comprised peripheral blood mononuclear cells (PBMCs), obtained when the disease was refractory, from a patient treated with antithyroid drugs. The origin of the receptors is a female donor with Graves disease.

CDR3 protein: CSAEKDRENTIYF. The CDR3 DNA reads as TGCAGTGCGGAAAAAGACAGAGAAAACACCATATATTTT. J is TRBJ1-3 and V is TRBV20-1; D is perhaps TRBD1 (5 bases). There are 13 residues in the CDR3. V gave up 6 bases and J gave up 6 bases, with 15 bases separating them. CDR1 is DFQATT and CDR2 is SNEGSKA in the germline V gene (reference sequence).

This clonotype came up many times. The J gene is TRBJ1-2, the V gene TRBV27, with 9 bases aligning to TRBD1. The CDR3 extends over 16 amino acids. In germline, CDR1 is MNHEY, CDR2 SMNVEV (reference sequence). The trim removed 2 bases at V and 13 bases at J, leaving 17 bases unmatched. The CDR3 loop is CASSLRGSGQGGSFTF. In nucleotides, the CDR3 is TGTGCCAGCAGTTTAAGGGGTTCGGGACAGGGAGGAAGTTTCACCTTC.

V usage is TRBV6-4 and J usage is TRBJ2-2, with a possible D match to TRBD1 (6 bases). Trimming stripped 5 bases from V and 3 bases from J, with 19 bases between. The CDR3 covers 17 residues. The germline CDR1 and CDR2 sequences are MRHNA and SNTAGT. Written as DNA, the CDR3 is TGTGCCAGCAGTTACTACCAACGAACAGGGTACACCGGGGAGCTGTTTTTT. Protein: CASSYYQRTGYTGELFF.

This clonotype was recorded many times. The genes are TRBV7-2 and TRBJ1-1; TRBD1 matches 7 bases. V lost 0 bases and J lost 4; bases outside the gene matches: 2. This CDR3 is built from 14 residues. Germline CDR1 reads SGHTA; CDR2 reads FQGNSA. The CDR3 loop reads CASSLAWTGTEAFF. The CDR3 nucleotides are TGTGCCAGCAGCTTAGCCTGGACAGGCACTGAAGCTTTCTTT. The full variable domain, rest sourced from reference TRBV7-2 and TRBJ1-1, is GAGVSQSPSNKVTEKGKDVELRCDPISGHTALYWYRQSLGQGLEFLIYFQGNSAPDKSGLPSDRFSAERTGGSVSTLTIQRTQQEDSAVYLCASSLAWTGTEAFFGQGTRLTVV.

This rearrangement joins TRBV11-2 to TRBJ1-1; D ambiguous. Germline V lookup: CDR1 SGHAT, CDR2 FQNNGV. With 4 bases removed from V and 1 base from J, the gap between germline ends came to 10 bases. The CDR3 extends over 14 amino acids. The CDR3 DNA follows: TGTGCCAGCAGCTCGACCGGGGAGAACACTGAAGCTTTCTTT. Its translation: CASSSTGENTEAFF.

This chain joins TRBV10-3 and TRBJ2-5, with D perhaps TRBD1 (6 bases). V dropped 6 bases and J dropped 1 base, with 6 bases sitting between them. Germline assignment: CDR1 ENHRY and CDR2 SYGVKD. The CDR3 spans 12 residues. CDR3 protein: CAIRDSQETQYF. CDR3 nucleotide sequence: TGTGCCATCAGGGACAGCCAAGAGACCCAGTACTTC.

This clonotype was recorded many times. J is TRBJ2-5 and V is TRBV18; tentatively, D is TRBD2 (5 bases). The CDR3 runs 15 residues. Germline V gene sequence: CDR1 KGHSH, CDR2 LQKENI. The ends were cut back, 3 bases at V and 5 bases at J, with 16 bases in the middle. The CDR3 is CASSPYGEGFETQYF. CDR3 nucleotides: TGTGCCAGCTCACCGTACGGAGAGGGCTTCGAGACCCAGTACTTC.

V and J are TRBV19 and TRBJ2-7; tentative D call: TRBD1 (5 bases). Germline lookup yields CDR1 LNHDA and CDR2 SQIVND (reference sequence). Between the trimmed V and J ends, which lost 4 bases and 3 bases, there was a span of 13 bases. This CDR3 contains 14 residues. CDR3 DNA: TGTGCCAGTAGTACAGGGCAGTCTCTCTACGAGCAGTACTTC. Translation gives CASSTGQSLYEQYF.

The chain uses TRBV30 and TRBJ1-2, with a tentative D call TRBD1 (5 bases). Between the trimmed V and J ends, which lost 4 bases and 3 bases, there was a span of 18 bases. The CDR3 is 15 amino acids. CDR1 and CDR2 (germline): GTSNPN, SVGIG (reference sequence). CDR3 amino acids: CAWTPSPGTDYGYTF. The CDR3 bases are TGTGCCTGGACGCCTTCACCCGGGACGGACTATGGCTACACCTTC.

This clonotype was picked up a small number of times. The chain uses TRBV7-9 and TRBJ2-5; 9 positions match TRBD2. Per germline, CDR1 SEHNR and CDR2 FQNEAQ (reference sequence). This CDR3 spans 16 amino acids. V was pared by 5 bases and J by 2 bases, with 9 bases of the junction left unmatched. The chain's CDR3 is CASSPPSTSGQETQYF. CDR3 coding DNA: TGTGCCAGCAGCCCACCCTCGACTAGCGGACAAGAGACCCAGTACTTC.

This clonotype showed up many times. The CDR3 region has the DNA TGTGCCAGCAGCACTCGAGTTGCAACTAATGAAAAACTGTTTTTT. Its protein is CASSTRVATNEKLFF. The chain carries TRBV7-2 and TRBJ1-4; unclear D gene. This CDR3 region has 15 residues. Germline assignment: CDR1 SGHTA and CDR2 FQGNSA. V was shortened by 5 bases and J by 0 bases, with 10 bases between the two germline ends.

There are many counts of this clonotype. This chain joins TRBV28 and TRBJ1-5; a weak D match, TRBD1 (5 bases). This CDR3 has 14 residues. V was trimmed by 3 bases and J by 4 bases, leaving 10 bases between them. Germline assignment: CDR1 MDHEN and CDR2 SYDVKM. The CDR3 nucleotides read TGTGCCAGCAGTTTGATACAGGAAAATCAGCCCCAGCATTTT. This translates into CASSLIQENQPQHF.

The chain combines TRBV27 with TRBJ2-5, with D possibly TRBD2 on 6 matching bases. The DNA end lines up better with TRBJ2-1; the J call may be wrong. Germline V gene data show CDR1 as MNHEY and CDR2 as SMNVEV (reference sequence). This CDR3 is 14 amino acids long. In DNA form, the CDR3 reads TGTGCCAGCAGTTTAGGGACTTCGGCTTTAGGGCAGTTCTTC. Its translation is CASSLGTSALGQFF.

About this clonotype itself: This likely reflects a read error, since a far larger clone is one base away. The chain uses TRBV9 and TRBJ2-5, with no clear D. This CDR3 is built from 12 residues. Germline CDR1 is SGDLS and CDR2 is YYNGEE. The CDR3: CAGSVVPETQYF. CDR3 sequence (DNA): TGTGCCGGCAGTGTGGTTCCCGAGACCCAGTACTTC.

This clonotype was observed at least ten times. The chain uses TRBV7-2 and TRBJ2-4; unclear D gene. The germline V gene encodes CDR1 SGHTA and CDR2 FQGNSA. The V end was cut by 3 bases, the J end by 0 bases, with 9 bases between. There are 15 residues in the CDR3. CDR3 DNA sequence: TGTGCCAGCAGCTTGGGCAGGCTAGCCAAAAACATTCAGTACTTC. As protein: CASSLGRLAKNIQYF.

CDR3 bases: TGTGCCAGCAGTTCCCCGGGACTAGCGGGAGAGACAGGGGAGCAGTACTTC. This encodes CASSSPGLAGETGEQYF. The V call is TRBV12-3 or TRBV12-4, the J call TRBJ2-7; 14 bases are a match to TRBD2. V lost 4 bases and J lost 7; bases outside the gene matches: 12. The CDR3 totals 17 residues.

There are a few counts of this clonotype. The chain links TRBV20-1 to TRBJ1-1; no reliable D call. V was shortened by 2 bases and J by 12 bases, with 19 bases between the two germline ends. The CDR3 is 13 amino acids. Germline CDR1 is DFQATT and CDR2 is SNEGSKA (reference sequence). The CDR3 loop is CSARRTTLGSTFF. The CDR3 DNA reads TGCAGTGCTAGACGGACCACTCTCGGTTCAACTTTCTTT.

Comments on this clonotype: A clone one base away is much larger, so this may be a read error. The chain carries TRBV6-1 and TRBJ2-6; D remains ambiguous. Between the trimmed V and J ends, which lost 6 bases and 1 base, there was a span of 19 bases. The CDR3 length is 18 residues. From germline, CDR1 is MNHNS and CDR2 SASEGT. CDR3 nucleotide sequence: TGTGCCAGCAGCCCTCAGGACGCCAGGTTGTCTGGGGCCAACGTCCTGACTTTC. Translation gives CASSPQDARLSGANVLTF.

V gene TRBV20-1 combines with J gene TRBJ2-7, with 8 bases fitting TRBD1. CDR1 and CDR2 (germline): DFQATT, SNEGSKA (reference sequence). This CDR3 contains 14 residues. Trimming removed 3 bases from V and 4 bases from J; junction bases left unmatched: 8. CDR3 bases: TGCAGTGCTAGCGCCGGGACAGGCCAATACGAGCAGTACTTC. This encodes CSASAGTGQYEQYF.

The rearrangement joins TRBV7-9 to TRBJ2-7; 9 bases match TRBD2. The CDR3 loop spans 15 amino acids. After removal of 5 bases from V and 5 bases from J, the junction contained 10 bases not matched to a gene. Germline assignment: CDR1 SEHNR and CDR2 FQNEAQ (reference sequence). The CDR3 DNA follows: TGTGCCAGCAGCGTAGGCAGTAGCGGGAGACACGAGCAGTACTTC. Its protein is CASSVGSSGRHEQYF.

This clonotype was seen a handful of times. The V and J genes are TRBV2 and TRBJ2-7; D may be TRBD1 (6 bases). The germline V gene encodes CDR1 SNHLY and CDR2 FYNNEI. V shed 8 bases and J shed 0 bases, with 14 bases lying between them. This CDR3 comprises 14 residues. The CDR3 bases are TGTGCCAGCGTGATGGGGGCGGTCTCCTACGAGCAGTACTTC. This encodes CASVMGAVSYEQYF.

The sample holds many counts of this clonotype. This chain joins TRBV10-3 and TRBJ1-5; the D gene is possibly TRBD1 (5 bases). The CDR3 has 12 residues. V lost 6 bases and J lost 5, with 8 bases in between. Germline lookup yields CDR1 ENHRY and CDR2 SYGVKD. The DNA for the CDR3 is TGTGCCATCAGATCGGGGGATCAGCCCCAGCATTTT. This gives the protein CAIRSGDQPQHF.

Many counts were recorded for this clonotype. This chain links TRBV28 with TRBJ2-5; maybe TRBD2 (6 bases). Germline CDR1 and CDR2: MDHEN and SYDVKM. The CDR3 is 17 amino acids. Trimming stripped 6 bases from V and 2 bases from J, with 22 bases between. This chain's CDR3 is CASSPYPQAGAQETQYF. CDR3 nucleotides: TGTGCCAGCAGCCCCTACCCCCAAGCGGGTGCACAAGAGACCCAGTACTTC.

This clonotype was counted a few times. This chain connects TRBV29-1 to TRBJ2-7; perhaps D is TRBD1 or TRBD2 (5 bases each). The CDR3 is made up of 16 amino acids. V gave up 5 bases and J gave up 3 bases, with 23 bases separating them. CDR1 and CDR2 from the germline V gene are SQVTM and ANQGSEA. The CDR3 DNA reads TGCAGCGTTCCCCGGGTGGGGGTAAGTCGGAGCTACGAGCAGTACTTC. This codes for CSVPRVGVSRSYEQYF.

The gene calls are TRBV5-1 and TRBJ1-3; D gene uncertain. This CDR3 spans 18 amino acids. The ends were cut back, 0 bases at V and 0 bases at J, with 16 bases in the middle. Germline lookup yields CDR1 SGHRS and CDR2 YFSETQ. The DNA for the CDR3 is TGCGCCAGCAGCTTGGAAGTATTGGGTACTCGCTCTGGAAACACCATATATTTT. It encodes CASSLEVLGTRSGNTIYF.

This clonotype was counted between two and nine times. CDR3 residues: CASSQAVAGIQYF. The CDR3 coding sequence is TGCGCCAGCAGCCAAGCCGTCGCGGGCATTCAGTACTTC. V is TRBV4-3 and J is TRBJ2-4, with D possibly matching TRBD2 (5 bases). The germline V gene encodes CDR1 LGHNA and CDR2 YSLEER. V was cut by 1 base and J by 9 bases, with 10 bases left in between. The length of the CDR3 is 13 residues.

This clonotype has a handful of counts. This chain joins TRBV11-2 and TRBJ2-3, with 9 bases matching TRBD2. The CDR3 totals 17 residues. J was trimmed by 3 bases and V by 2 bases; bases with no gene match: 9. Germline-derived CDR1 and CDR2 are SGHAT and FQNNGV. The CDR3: CASSLHGSGSATDTQYF. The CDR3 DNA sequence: TGTGCCAGCAGCTTACACGGTAGCGGGAGTGCGACAGATACGCAGTATTTT. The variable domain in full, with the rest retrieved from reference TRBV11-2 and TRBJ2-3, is EAGVAQSPRYKIIEKRQSVAFWCNPISGHATLYWYQQILGQGPKLLIQFQNNGVVDDSQLPKDRFSAERLKGVDSTLKIQPAKLEDSAVYLCASSLHGSGSATDTQYFGPGTRLTVL.

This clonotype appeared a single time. CDR3 bases: TGTGCCAGCAGCGCGGACAAGATCACGAAGCTGTTTTTT. Translating it yields CASSADKITKLFF. The gene calls are TRBV2 and TRBJ2-2, with D perhaps TRBD1 (5 bases). The CDR3 length is 13 residues. Germline lookup yields CDR1 SNHLY and CDR2 FYNNEI. The V end was cut by 6 bases, the J end by 12 bases, with 17 bases between. Based on the CDR3 plus reference TRBV2 and TRBJ2-2, the full variable domain is EPEVTQTPSHQVTQMGQEVILRCVPISNHLYFYWYRQILGQKVEFLVSFYNNEISEKSEIFDDQFSVERPDGSNFTLKIRSTKLEDSAMYFCASSADKITKLFFGEGSRLTVL.

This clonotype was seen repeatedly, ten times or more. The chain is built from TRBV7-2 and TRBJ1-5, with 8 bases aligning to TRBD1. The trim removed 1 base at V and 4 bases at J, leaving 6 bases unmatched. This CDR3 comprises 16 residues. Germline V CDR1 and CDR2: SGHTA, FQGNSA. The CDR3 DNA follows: TGTGCCAGCAGCTTAGTAGCAGGGGGCTTGAATCAGCCCCAGCATTTT. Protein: CASSLVAGGLNQPQHF.